The table lists the clone carrying this TCR beta chain with a few counts. V lost 4 bases, J lost 0 bases, and 15 bases lay in between. The CDR3 has 16 residues. Germline CDR1 reads SGHRS; CDR2 reads YFSETQ. TCRdb processed the RT-PCR reads anew with MiXCR; each CDR3 protein has one entry. The sample includes about 700,000 distinct CDR3 sequences, 12% to 15% of them seen just once. The chain has TRBV5-1 and TRBJ2-3; possible D gene TRBD1, 8 bases. The specimen was memory CD4+ T cells from blood. The receptor comes from a female donor in good health, serving as a healthy control. CDR3 loop: CASSPPQGGSTDTQYF. The CDR3 DNA follows: TGCGCCAGCAGCCCTCCACAGGGGGGGAGCACAGATACGCAGTATTTT.